The rows below give T cell receptor beta chains drawn from one sample of a study of T cells in Graves' hyperthyroidism and ophthalmopathy. TCRdb called the multiplex PCR reads again in MiXCR, with one record for every CDR3 protein. Of fewer than 200,000 distinct CDR3 sequences in the sample, approximately 17% were seen once. The specimen was blood. The receptors were sampled from a woman aged 45-59 years with Graves' hyperthyroidism. CDR3s include the opening cysteine and the closing phenylalanine or tryptophan. D genes are given only for firm matches. Size values are once, few and many counts, or a class for expanded clones, and some rows have none.

D	V	size	J	CDR3	DNA
TRBD1	TRBV19	.	TRBJ2-6	CASSVGQGLSGANVLTF	TGTGCCAGTAGTGTGGGACAGGGGCTCTCTGGGGCCAACGTCCTGACTTTC
.	TRBV6-1	many	TRBJ1-5	CASRAANQPQHF	TGTGCCAGCAGGGCAGCCAATCAGCCCCAGCATTTT
.	TRBV19	many	TRBJ1-2	CASATTPNYGYTF	TGTGCCAGCGCCACTACACCTAACTATGGCTACACCTTC
.	TRBV5-1	.	TRBJ2-7	CASKAGTDFSYEQYF	TGCGCCAGCAAAGCCGGGACGGATTTTTCCTACGAGCAGTACTTC
TRBD1	TRBV20-1	many	TRBJ1-2	CSAKGDRGLGWYGYTF	TGCAGTGCTAAGGGGGACAGGGGGCTGGGTTGGTATGGCTACACCTTC
.	TRBV28	.	TRBJ1-5	CASSDPPGPQHF	TGTGCCAGCAGTGATCCTCCGGGGCCCCAGCATTTT
.	TRBV5-1	.	TRBJ1-4	CASSLGGRTPNEKLFF	TGCGCCAGCAGCTTGGGAGGAAGGACCCCGAATGAAAAACTGTTTTTT
.	TRBV5-1	many	TRBJ2-3	CASSTIGTTDTQYF	TGCGCCAGCAGCACGATCGGGACTACAGATACGCAGTATTTT
TRBD1	TRBV27	many	TRBJ1-2	CASSKAGGANYGYTF	TGTGCCAGCAGTAAAGCAGGGGGCGCAAACTATGGCTACACCTTC
.	TRBV11-2	many	TRBJ1-4	CASSLNLWYEKLFF	TGTGCCAGCAGCTTAAATCTATGGTACGAAAAACTGTTTTTT
TRBD1	TRBV19	many	TRBJ2-7	CASSIGTGSVYEQYF	TGTGCCAGTAGTATCGGGACAGGGAGTGTCTACGAGCAGTACTTC
.	TRBV5-4	.	TRBJ1-2	CASSLGRTHNYGYTF	TGTGCCAGCAGCTTGGGCAGGACCCATAACTATGGCTACACCTTC
TRBD2	TRBV2	many	TRBJ2-3	CASSAGGGADTQYF	TGTGCCAGCAGCGCCGGCGGGGGTGCAGATACGCAGTATTTT
.	TRBV5-6	few	TRBJ2-1	CASSFTAYNEQFF	TGTGCCAGCAGCTTTACGGCTTACAATGAGCAGTTCTTC
.	TRBV7-9	many	TRBJ1-5	CASSLAVEGRGQPQHF	TGTGCCAGCAGCTTAGCGGTGGAGGGGAGAGGACAGCCCCAGCATTTT
TRBD1	TRBV2	many	TRBJ2-4	CASSEALGTGVAKNIQYF	TGTGCCAGCAGTGAAGCGCTTGGCACAGGGGTGGCCAAAAACATTCAGTACTTC
.	TRBV6-1	.	TRBJ2-3	CASSEWVAGASTDTQYF	TGTGCCAGCAGTGAATGGGTTGCGGGTGCTAGCACAGATACGCAGTATTTT
TRBD2	TRBV5-1	many	TRBJ2-5	CASSILAGAGETQYF	TGCGCCAGCAGCATCCTAGCGGGGGCAGGGGAGACCCAGTACTTC
.	TRBV5-1	few	TRBJ2-2	CASSLSGDIRHGELFF	TGCGCCAGCAGCTTGTCAGGGGACATCCGGCACGGGGAGCTGTTTTTT
TRBD1	TRBV7-9	many	TRBJ2-7	CASSGSGTGLYEQYF	TGTGCCAGCAGCGGAAGTGGGACAGGGCTTTACGAGCAGTACTTC
.	TRBV5-6	many	TRBJ1-1	CASRDVGRDTEAFF	TGTGCCAGCAGGGATGTTGGGCGGGACACTGAAGCTTTCTTT
TRBD2	TRBV5-4	.	TRBJ2-7	CASSLEAGGEYEQYF	TGTGCCAGCAGCTTGGAGGCGGGGGGGGAGTACGAGCAGTACTTC
TRBD1	TRBV6-5	many	TRBJ1-2	CASSYRDSLNYGYTF	TGTGCCAGCAGTTACCGGGACAGTCTTAACTATGGCTACACCTTC
.	TRBV6-4	.	TRBJ2-1	CASSDTGLGEQFF	TGTGCCAGCAGTGACACCGGGCTGGGTGAGCAGTTCTTC
.	TRBV3-1	.	TRBJ1-1	CASSQVDRQGWEAFF	TGTGCCAGCAGCCAAGTAGATCGGCAGGGGTGGGAAGCTTTCTTT
.	TRBV6-6	many	TRBJ2-2	CASSYSAGLWDSNTGELFF	TGTGCCAGCAGTTACTCGGCTGGTCTATGGGATTCGAACACCGGGGAGCTGTTTTTT
.	TRBV18	few	TRBJ2-4	CASSPQNGVAKNIQYF	TGTGCCAGCTCACCACAAAACGGAGTAGCCAAAAACATTCAGTACTTC
.	TRBV5-4	.	TRBJ1-1	CASSSSSIAEAFF	TGTGCCAGCAGCTCAAGCTCCATCGCTGAAGCTTTCTTT
TRBD2	TRBV12-3/TRBV12-4	.	TRBJ2-5	CASSLWGTSGRQETQYF	TGTGCCAGCAGTTTATGGGGGACTAGCGGGAGGCAAGAGACCCAGTACTTC
.	TRBV20-1	many	TRBJ2-4	CSALQGTKNIQYF	TGCAGTGCTTTACAGGGAACCAAAAACATTCAGTACTTC
.	TRBV27	many	TRBJ1-5	CASSQGQYSQPQHF	TGTGCCAGCAGTCAAGGACAATATAGCCAGCCCCAGCATTTT
TRBD1	TRBV28	many	TRBJ2-7	CASSFLDRVYEQYF	TGTGCCAGCAGTTTCCTGGACAGGGTATACGAGCAGTACTTC
.	TRBV7-8	many	TRBJ2-5	CASSPGPGETQYF	TGTGCCAGCAGCCCAGGACCGGGGGAGACCCAGTACTTC
.	TRBV6-4	.	TRBJ2-2	CASSDSTGELFF	TGTGCCAGCAGTGACAGCACCGGGGAGCTGTTTTTT
TRBD1	TRBV2	many	TRBJ1-1	CASSAQTGVSFF	TGTGCCAGCAGTGCCCAGACAGGGGTTAGTTTCTTT
TRBD2	TRBV2	many	TRBJ2-1	CASYGGVGSYNEQFF	TGTGCCAGCTATGGGGGGGTCGGCTCCTACAATGAGCAGTTCTTC
.	TRBV6-5	many	TRBJ2-1	CASSYSVISYNEQFF	TGTGCCAGCAGTTACTCGGTGATCTCCTACAATGAGCAGTTCTTC
.	TRBV5-6	many	TRBJ2-1	CASSLDKRIFFHEQFF	TGTGCCAGCAGCTTGGACAAGCGGATTTTTTTCCATGAGCAGTTCTTC
TRBD2	TRBV4-1	.	TRBJ2-7	CASSQDGRETSYEQYF	TGCGCCAGCAGCCAAGATGGGAGGGAAACTTCCTACGAGCAGTACTTC
TRBD1	TRBV4-3	few	TRBJ2-1	CASSQDLGRGLQNEQFF	TGCGCCAGCAGCCAAGATCTGGGTAGGGGGCTTCAGAATGAGCAGTTCTTC
TRBD2	TRBV6-2/TRBV6-3	.	TRBJ2-7	CASRAGDSYEQYF	TGTGCCAGCAGAGCGGGAGACTCCTACGAGCAGTACTTC